Ten or more counts support the clone carrying this T cell receptor (beta chain). What it binds is unknown. The CDR3 consists of 14 residues. V gave up 2 bases and J gave up 4 bases; unmatched junction bases: 2. These data come from a study of T-cell reconstitution after alpha-beta-depleted transplantation in children. Study-level points and caveats: T-cell counts and diversity at one year post-transplant came mainly from newly produced T cells.

Researchers prepared the TCRbeta library using unique molecular identifiers, the study reports. MiXCR, applied by TCRdb to the PCR reads, yields one record per CDR3 protein. The table lists 500,000 to 650,000 distinct CDR3 sequences, 10% to 15% of them singletons, with about 2.2% in the top ten. The specimen was PBMCs, mostly from graft donor cells, collected 360 days after TCRalphabeta/CD19-depleted stem cell transplant. The sequence derives from a male patient aged 10-17 years who had a stem cell transplant for acute myeloid leukemia, so the T cells may come from the graft donor. The chain uses TRBV12-3 or TRBV12-4 and TRBJ2-7; 10 bases line up with TRBD2. CDR3 sequence reads: CASSLTSGTYEQYF. The CDR3 nucleotides read TGTGCCAGCAGTTTAACTAGCGGGACGTACGAGCAGTACTTC.